The 21 T cell receptor beta chains below come from one sample, sequenced in a study of OX40 agonist ivuxolimab in advanced cancers. The library was prepared using the immunoSEQ multiplex PCR assay. TCRdb holds this immuneACCESS table with in-frame rearrangements only. Some clones are missing; in checked studies, unresolved V genes explain under half, and the rest has no known cause. This sample comprises roughly 20,000 clones, around two thirds of them detected only once. About 33% of the sample is held by the ten biggest clonotypes. Specimen: CD4+ or CD8+ T cells sorted from blood, collected in a trial of the OX40 agonist ivuxolimab. These receptors came from an adult with an advanced solid tumor such as melanoma, head and neck, liver or kidney cancer.

The chain links TRBV19 to TRBJ1-2; D gene unclear. Trimming left V 3 bases short and J 8 bases short, with 13 bases between. This CDR3 has 13 residues. CDR1 is LNHDA, CDR2 SQIVND, per germline (reference sequence). CDR3 residues: CASSMAFYEGYTF. The CDR3 DNA is TGTGCCAGTAGTATGGCGTTCTATGAGGGCTACACCTTC.

This chain connects TRBV19 to TRBJ2-7, with TRBD2 as a possible D gene (6 bases). The CDR3 extends over 15 amino acids. The germline CDR1 and CDR2 sequences are LNHDA and SQIVND (reference sequence). The germline V and J ends were trimmed by 3 bases and 3 bases, with 15 bases remaining between them. The CDR3 nucleotides are TGTGCCAGTAGTATTAGTGGGACTCCCTTCTACGAGCAGTACTTC. Residues: CASSISGTPFYEQYF. Full variable domain (missing parts from reference TRBV19 and TRBJ2-7): DGGITQSPKYLFRKEGQNVTLSCEQNLNHDAMYWYRQDPGQGLRLIYYSQIVNDFQKGDIAEGYSVSREKKESFPLTVTSAQKNPTAFYLCASSISGTPFYEQYFGPGTRLTVT.

J is TRBJ1-5 and V is TRBV10-2; weak D call: TRBD1 (6 bases). CDR1 and CDR2 (germline): WSHSY, SAAADI. The CDR3 has 16 amino acids. Between the trimmed V and J ends, which lost 6 bases and 0 bases, there was a span of 15 bases. CDR3 sequence reads: CASRGDNVNSNQPQHF. CDR3 DNA: TGCGCCAGCAGGGGGGACAATGTTAATAGCAATCAGCCCCAGCATTTT.

The V and J genes are TRBV7-2 and TRBJ2-7; 9 bases align to TRBD1. J lost 3 bases, V lost 5 bases, and 5 bases had no gene match. The CDR3 totals 14 residues. Per germline, CDR1 SGHTA and CDR2 FQGNSA. CDR3 sequence (DNA): TGTGCCAGCAGCCCCGGGACAGGGATCTACGAGCAGTACTTC. Amino acids: CASSPGTGIYEQYF. The whole variable domain, filled in from reference TRBV7-2 and TRBJ2-7, reads GAGVSQSPSNKVTEKGKDVELRCDPISGHTALYWYRQSLGQGLEFLIYFQGNSAPDKSGLPSDRFSAERTGGSVSTLTIQRTQQEDSAVYLCASSPGTGIYEQYFGPGTRLTVT.

V gene TRBV7-9 combines with J gene TRBJ2-3; 10 bases are a match to TRBD2. V gave up 3 bases and J gave up 1 base; unmatched junction bases: 1. This CDR3 spans 15 amino acids. Germline CDR1 is SEHNR and CDR2 is FQNEAQ (reference sequence). CDR3 residues: CASSFGLAGTDTQYF. DNA of the CDR3: TGTGCCAGCAGCTTTGGACTAGCGGGCACAGATACGCAGTATTTT.

The genes are TRBV28 and TRBJ1-2, with a weak D call TRBD1 (6 bases). The CDR3 spans 16 residues. Germline V gene lookup returns CDR1 MDHEN and CDR2 SYDVKM. Trimming cost V 2 bases and J 1 base, with 14 bases left between them. In nucleotides, the CDR3 is TGTGCCAGCAGTTTACCTACTCTGGACAGTAACTATGGCTACACCTTC. Its protein is CASSLPTLDSNYGYTF.

This sequence joins TRBV7-2 and TRBJ1-2; a weak D match, TRBD1 (6 bases). Trimming took 5 bases from V and 3 from J, leaving 25 bases between them. Germline lookup yields CDR1 SGHTA and CDR2 FQGNSA. There are 18 residues in the CDR3. The CDR3 bases are TGTGCCAGCAGCCTTCCGAGATGGGGGCCTCCTCGCCACTATGGCTACACCTTC. It translates to CASSLPRWGPPRHYGYTF.

The CDR3 DNA follows: TGTGCCAGCAGCTTAGAGGCAGGGGTCCGCACAGATACGCAGTATTTT. Translating gives CASSLEAGVRTDTQYF. The V and J genes are TRBV7-6 and TRBJ2-3; D possibly corresponds to TRBD1 (6 bases). Germline V gene data show CDR1 as SGHVS and CDR2 as FNYEAQ. CDR3 size: 16 residues. Trimming took 1 base from V and 1 from J, leaving 12 bases between them.

The chain has TRBV6-1 and TRBJ1-4; perhaps TRBD1 as D (5 bases). Germline lookup yields CDR1 MNHNS and CDR2 SASEGT. The CDR3 is made up of 15 amino acids. V lost 7 bases and J 4 bases, leaving 16 bases between the germline ends. The CDR3 DNA sequence: TGTGCCAGCAAAGTAACAGGCTCTGGTAATGAAAAACTGTTTTTT. Translated: CASKVTGSGNEKLFF.

This clone came up a few times. The V call is TRBV14, the J call TRBJ1-1, with D hard to call. The CDR3 consists of 12 residues. Trimming shortened V by 3 bases and J by 6 bases, and 8 bases separated the two germline ends. Germline CDR1 and CDR2: SGHDN and FVKESK. CDR3 sequence reads: CASSQALSEAFF. CDR3 nucleotides: TGTGCCAGCAGCCAGGCATTGTCTGAAGCTTTCTTT.

This clone showed up just once. The CDR3: CASSQYYEQYF. CDR3 coding DNA: TGTGCCAGCAGTCAATACTACGAGCAGTACTTC. The V and J genes are TRBV2 and TRBJ2-7, with D unresolved. Per the germline V gene, CDR1 is SNHLY and CDR2 is FYNNEI. The CDR3 totals 11 residues. Trimming removed 5 bases at V and 3 bases at J, with 5 bases between.

The chain couples TRBV7-6 to TRBJ1-1, with D possibly being TRBD1 (5 bases). The CDR3 is 13 amino acids. V was shortened by 2 bases and J by 6 bases, with 10 bases between the two germline ends. Germline assignment: CDR1 SGHVS and CDR2 FNYEAQ. The CDR3 loop is CASSLHGAAEAFF. The DNA for the CDR3 is TGTGCCAGCAGCTTACATGGGGCGGCTGAAGCTTTCTTT.

The rearrangement links TRBV10-1 to TRBJ2-5; D is possibly TRBD2 (5 bases). V was cut by 8 bases and J by 2 bases, with 9 bases left in between. Per the germline V gene, CDR1 is WNHNN and CDR2 is SYGVQD (reference sequence). The CDR3 has 12 residues. The CDR3: CASSDSQETQYF. DNA of the CDR3: TGCGCCAGCTCGGACTCTCAAGAGACCCAGTACTTC.

V gene TRBV7-9 combines with J gene TRBJ2-1; 13 positions agree with TRBD2. The CDR3 spans 16 residues. Losses at the gene ends were 5 bases for V and 8 bases for J; bases not matched to a gene: 9. CDR1 is SEHNR, CDR2 FQNEAQ, per germline (reference sequence). The CDR3 coding sequence is TGTGCCAGCAGCCCACGGACTAGCGGGAGCATGGATGAGCAGTTCTTC. Amino acids: CASSPRTSGSMDEQFF. Looking up the rest from reference TRBV7-9 and TRBJ2-1 gives the full variable domain: DTGVSQNPRHKITKRGQNVTFRCDPISEHNRLYWYRQTLGQGPEFLTYFQNEAQLEKSRLLSDRFSAERPKGSFSTLEIQRTEQGDSAMYLCASSPRTSGSMDEQFFGPGTRLTVL.

The V call is TRBV10-2, the J call TRBJ2-7; no definite D call. The germline V gene encodes CDR1 WSHSY and CDR2 SAAADI. The CDR3 spans 16 residues. Between the trimmed V and J ends, which lost 2 bases and 2 bases, there was a span of 16 bases. In DNA, the CDR3 is TGCGCCAGCAGTGAGGGCCCCGCCTTTTTGACCTACGAGCAGTACTTC. This sequence encodes CASSEGPAFLTYEQYF.

The table lists this clone with a few counts. The V and J genes are TRBV19 and TRBJ1-5; no firm D call. Germline-derived CDR1 and CDR2 are LNHDA and SQIVND (reference sequence). The CDR3 totals 14 residues. V lost 4 bases to trimming and J lost 0 bases, with 7 bases between them. CDR3 residues: CASSKDYSNQPQHF. The CDR3 DNA sequence: TGTGCCAGTAGTAAAGACTATAGCAATCAGCCCCAGCATTTT. Full variable domain (outside the CDR3, taken from reference TRBV19 and TRBJ1-5): DGGITQSPKYLFRKEGQNVTLSCEQNLNHDAMYWYRQDPGQGLRLIYYSQIVNDFQKGDIAEGYSVSREKKESFPLTVTSAQKNPTAFYLCASSKDYSNQPQHFGDGTRLSIL.

The CDR3 nucleotides are TGTGCCAGTAGTCCCGGTCAGAGCGGATGGAGGCAGGATACGCAGTATTTT. This gives the protein CASSPGQSGWRQDTQYF. This sequence joins TRBV19 and TRBJ2-3; D is perhaps TRBD2 (5 bases). The V gene lost 5 bases and the J gene lost 6 bases, with 24 bases spanning the gap. CDR3 length equals 17 residues. Germline V gene lookup returns CDR1 LNHDA and CDR2 SQIVND (reference sequence).

V usage is TRBV25-1 and J usage is TRBJ1-2; TRBD1 is a possible D gene (5 bases). From germline, CDR1 is MGHDK and CDR2 SYGVNS. Trimming shortened V by 8 bases and J by 0 bases, and 7 bases separated the two germline ends. This CDR3 spans 12 amino acids. The CDR3 loop reads CASSGPNYGYTF. The CDR3 bases are TGTGCCAGCTCGGGGCCTAACTATGGCTACACCTTC.

This chain connects TRBV9 to TRBJ2-1, with 7 bases matching TRBD2. Trimming took 4 bases from V and 0 from J; bases not matched to a gene: 1. Germline V gene lookup returns CDR1 SGDLS and CDR2 YYNGEE. The CDR3 spans 14 residues. CDR3 sequence reads: CASSPGGSYNEQFF. As DNA, the CDR3 is TGTGCCAGCAGCCCGGGGGGCTCCTACAATGAGCAGTTCTTC.

In this sample, this clone turned up a few times. CDR3 protein: CATAPGHFYGYTF. The DNA for the CDR3 is TGTGCCACAGCGCCGGGACACTTCTATGGCTACACCTTC. The chain recombines TRBV15 with TRBJ1-2; maybe TRBD1 (6 bases). The CDR3 spans 13 residues. Germline assignment: CDR1 LNHNV and CDR2 YYDKDF (reference sequence). Trimming pared 9 bases from V and 4 bases from J, leaving 15 bases between.

The chain couples TRBV7-6 to TRBJ2-5; D possibly corresponds to TRBD2 (6 bases). The length of the CDR3 is 15 residues. The V end was cut by 0 bases, the J end by 4 bases, with 12 bases between. Germline loops: CDR1 SGHVS, CDR2 FNYEAQ. This chain's CDR3 is CASSLAPGVRETQYF. The CDR3 DNA reads as TGTGCCAGCAGCTTAGCTCCGGGGGTAAGAGAGACCCAGTACTTC.